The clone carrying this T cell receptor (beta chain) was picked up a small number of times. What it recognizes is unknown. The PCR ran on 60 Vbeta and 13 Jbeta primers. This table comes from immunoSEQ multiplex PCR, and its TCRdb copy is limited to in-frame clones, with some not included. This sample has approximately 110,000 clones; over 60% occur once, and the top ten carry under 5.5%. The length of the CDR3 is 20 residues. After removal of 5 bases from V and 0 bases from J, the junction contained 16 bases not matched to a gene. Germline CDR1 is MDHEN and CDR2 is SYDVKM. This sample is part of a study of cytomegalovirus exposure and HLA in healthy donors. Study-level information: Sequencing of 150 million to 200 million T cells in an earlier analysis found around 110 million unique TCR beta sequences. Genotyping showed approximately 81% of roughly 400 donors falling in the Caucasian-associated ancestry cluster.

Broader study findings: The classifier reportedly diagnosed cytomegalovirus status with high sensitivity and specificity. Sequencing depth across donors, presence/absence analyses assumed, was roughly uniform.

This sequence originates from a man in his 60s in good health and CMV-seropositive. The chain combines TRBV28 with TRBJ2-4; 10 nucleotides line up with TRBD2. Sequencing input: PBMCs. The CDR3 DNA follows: TGTGCCAGCAGTCACTACGCCCTAGCGGGGGTACCCCTAGCCAAAAACATTCAGTACTTC. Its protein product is CASSHYALAGVPLAKNIQYF.